This TCR beta chain was recorded in a study of CD8+CD57+ T cells in acquired aplastic anemia. The germline CDR1 and CDR2 sequences are SGHRS and YFSETQ. The CDR3 totals 16 residues. The trim removed 3 bases at V and 9 bases at J, leaving 16 bases unmatched. Template material for TCR beta VDJ and CDR3 profiling consisted of genomic DNA. A single record per CDR3 protein comes from TCRdb applying MiXCR to the reads. This table has under 350,000 distinct CDR3 sequences, 56% appearing once. Sequenced patients had shown CD8+CD57+ cell expansion by flow cytometry. The sequencing input was sorted CD4+, CD8+, or CD8+CD57+ T cells (not recorded which) from PBMCs. This TCR was recovered from a human donor with aplastic anemia. The chain has TRBV5-1 and TRBJ2-5, with TRBD2 matching 8 bases. The CDR3 here is CASSSMPSGRQVAQYF. In DNA, the CDR3 is TGCGCCAGCAGCTCAATGCCTAGCGGGCGACAAGTGGCCCAGTACTTC.